This T cell receptor beta chain was sequenced for a study of shared clonotypes between healthy human individuals. As for the study in general: CD4 naive cells filled three plates per donor, CD4 memory three, CD8 naive two and CD8 memory one. General study points: Larger estimated richness was generally seen in naive subsets than in memory subsets.

On this clone: Antigen unknown. This may stem from a read error, because a much larger clone lies one nucleotide away.

The assay ran at deep level. Clones were sequenced by immunoSEQ multiplex PCR, and TCRdb holds only the in-frame ones, with some missing. Of 1 million to 1.3 million clones listed, more than 75% were seen once; the top ten hold more than 0.55%. Germline V CDR1 and CDR2: SGDLS, YYNGEE. CDR3 length equals 15 residues. Trimming cost V 0 bases and J 0 bases, with 8 bases left between them. The receptor's source is a man younger than 35 in good health. Some clones in this sample may be carry-over from other donors' samples. The sample comprised memory CD4+ T cells from PBMCs. The subset: CD45RA-negative fraction. This chain links TRBV9 with TRBJ2-3; either TRBD1 or TRBD2 may supply D (5 bases each). CDR3 amino acids: CASSVGGGSTDTQYF. CDR3 sequence (DNA): TGTGCCAGCAGCGTAGGGGGCGGGAGCACAGATACGCAGTATTTT.